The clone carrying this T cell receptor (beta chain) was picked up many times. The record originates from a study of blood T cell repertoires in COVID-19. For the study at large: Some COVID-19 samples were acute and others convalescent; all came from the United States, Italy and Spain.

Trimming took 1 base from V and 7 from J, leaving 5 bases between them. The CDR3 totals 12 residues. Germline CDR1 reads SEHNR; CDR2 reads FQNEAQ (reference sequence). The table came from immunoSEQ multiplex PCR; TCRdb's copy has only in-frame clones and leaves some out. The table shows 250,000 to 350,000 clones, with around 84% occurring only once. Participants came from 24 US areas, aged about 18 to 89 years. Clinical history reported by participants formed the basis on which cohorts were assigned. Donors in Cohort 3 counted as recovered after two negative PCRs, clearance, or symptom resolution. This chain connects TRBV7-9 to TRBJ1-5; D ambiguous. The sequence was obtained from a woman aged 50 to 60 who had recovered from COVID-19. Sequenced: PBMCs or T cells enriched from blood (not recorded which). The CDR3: CASSLGSQPQHF. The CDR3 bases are TGTGCCAGCAGCTTAGGTAGCCAGCCCCAGCATTTT. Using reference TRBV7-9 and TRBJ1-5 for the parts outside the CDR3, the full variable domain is DTGVSQNPRHKITKRGQNVTFRCDPISEHNRLYWYRQTLGQGPEFLTYFQNEAQLEKSRLLSDRFSAERPKGSFSTLEIQRTEQGDSAMYLCASSLGSQPQHFGDGTRLSIL.